A selection of T cell receptor beta chains follows, all from one sample in a study of control samples from healthy donors and cancer patients. Clones were sequenced by immunoSEQ multiplex PCR, and TCRdb holds only the in-frame ones, with some missing. The table includes 45,000 to 70,000 clones, around 93% detected once. Input material: PBMCs. The source is a man younger than 45 with colorectal cancer. The CDR3 runs from the conserved cysteine through the conserved F or W. Each record gives: D gene, J gene, clone size, V gene, CDR3 DNA, CDR3 protein. A D gene is named only where the DNA matches it firmly. Size is omitted from some rows. Given values are once, few, many or a class for expanded clones.

d_call: .
j_call: TRBJ2-6
clone_size: .
v_call: TRBV4-2
cdr3_nt: TGTGCCAGCAGCCACCTCATCCAGGGTACTGGGGCCAACGTCCTGACTTTC
cdr3_aa: CASSHLIQGTGANVLTF

d_call: TRBD2
j_call: TRBJ2-1
clone_size: .
v_call: TRBV7-9
cdr3_nt: TGTGCCAGCAGCCGGGGGGGCGCCTGGAATGAGCAGTTCTTC
cdr3_aa: CASSRGGAWNEQFF

d_call: .
j_call: TRBJ1-6
clone_size: .
v_call: TRBV19
cdr3_nt: TGTGCCAGTAGCTCCAAGGGCAATTCACCCCTCCACTTT
cdr3_aa: CASSSKGNSPLHF

d_call: .
j_call: TRBJ2-7
clone_size: once
v_call: TRBV10-3
cdr3_nt: TGTGCCATCAGTGATATACCAGGATGGCCAGGGACCTACGAGCAGTACTTC
cdr3_aa: CAISDIPGWPGTYEQYF

d_call: .
j_call: TRBJ2-5
clone_size: .
v_call: TRBV6-6
cdr3_nt: TGTGCCAGCAGTTATAGAGGCGGGGGCGGTCCGACCCAGTACTTC
cdr3_aa: CASSYRGGGGPTQYF

d_call: .
j_call: TRBJ2-2
clone_size: .
v_call: TRBV5-6
cdr3_nt: TGTGCCAGCAGCTTGGTCCCGGGACACGGCCTGACCGGGGAGCTGTTTTTT
cdr3_aa: CASSLVPGHGLTGELFF

d_call: TRBD1
j_call: TRBJ1-1
clone_size: .
v_call: TRBV6-2/TRBV6-3
cdr3_nt: TGTGCCAGCAGCACCACAGGGGGAAGAACTGAAGCTTTCTTT
cdr3_aa: CASSTTGGRTEAFF

d_call: .
j_call: TRBJ1-2
clone_size: .
v_call: TRBV27
cdr3_nt: TGTGCCAGCAGTTTATCGCCGGGCGTAGGCTACACCTTC
cdr3_aa: CASSLSPGVGYTF

d_call: TRBD1
j_call: TRBJ1-3
clone_size: .
v_call: TRBV25-1
cdr3_nt: TGTGCCAGCAGTGCCGGAGACAGGGCGGGAAACACCATATATTTT
cdr3_aa: CASSAGDRAGNTIYF

d_call: .
j_call: TRBJ1-2
clone_size: .
v_call: TRBV24-1
cdr3_nt: TGTGCCACCAGTGGAGTCAGGGCGGACGGCTACACCTTC
cdr3_aa: CATSGVRADGYTF

d_call: .
j_call: TRBJ2-4
clone_size: .
v_call: TRBV11-2
cdr3_nt: TGTGCCAGCAGCACCCCCGATCAGATGGGCAAAAACATTCAGTACTTC
cdr3_aa: CASSTPDQMGKNIQYF

d_call: .
j_call: TRBJ1-6
clone_size: .
v_call: TRBV7-6
cdr3_nt: TGTGCCAGCAGCCCGAGGACGAACTATAATTCACCCCTCCACTTT
cdr3_aa: CASSPRTNYNSPLHF

d_call: TRBD1
j_call: TRBJ1-2
clone_size: once
v_call: TRBV19
cdr3_nt: TGTGCCAGTAGGGACCTGCTAGCAGGGGGCGCGGATGGCTACACCTTC
cdr3_aa: CASRDLLAGGADGYTF

d_call: .
j_call: TRBJ1-4
clone_size: once
v_call: TRBV6-1
cdr3_nt: TGTGCCAGCAGTGAAGCGGGGGCGCGTGGGGAAAAACTGTTTTTT
cdr3_aa: CASSEAGARGEKLFF

d_call: .
j_call: TRBJ1-5
clone_size: .
v_call: TRBV2
cdr3_nt: TGTGCCAGCAGGGGTGGCAATCAGCCCCAGCATTTT
cdr3_aa: CASRGGNQPQHF

d_call: .
j_call: TRBJ1-4
clone_size: .
v_call: TRBV4-3
cdr3_nt: TGCGCCAGCAGCCCACTTCGACAGGCAACTAATGAAAAACTGTTTTTT
cdr3_aa: CASSPLRQATNEKLFF

d_call: .
j_call: TRBJ1-1
clone_size: .
v_call: TRBV9
cdr3_nt: TGTGCCAGCAGCGTAGAGGCGAACACTGAAGCTTTCTTT
cdr3_aa: CASSVEANTEAFF

d_call: .
j_call: TRBJ2-3
clone_size: .
v_call: TRBV6-2/TRBV6-3
cdr3_nt: TGTGCCAGCAGTTTTGTCCGAAAAGGAGATACGCAGTATTTT
cdr3_aa: CASSFVRKGDTQYF

d_call: .
j_call: TRBJ1-3
clone_size: .
v_call: TRBV5-4
cdr3_nt: TGTGCCAGCAGCTTGGGGCGGGGCAGGGGCGTCTCTGGAAACACCATATATTTT
cdr3_aa: CASSLGRGRGVSGNTIYF

d_call: TRBD2
j_call: TRBJ2-7
clone_size: .
v_call: TRBV3-1/TRBV3-2
cdr3_nt: TGTGCCAGCAGCCAAGATGGAGCGGGGGGTCCCTACGAGCAGTACTTC
cdr3_aa: CASSQDGAGGPYEQYF

d_call: .
j_call: TRBJ2-5
clone_size: .
v_call: TRBV30
cdr3_nt: TGTGCCTGGAGTGTGGCTAGACAAGAGACCCAGTACTTC
cdr3_aa: CAWSVARQETQYF

d_call: .
j_call: TRBJ2-1
clone_size: .
v_call: TRBV5-4
cdr3_nt: TGTGCCAGCAGCTTGCATCCCGAGGGGGACAATGAGCAGTTCTTC
cdr3_aa: CASSLHPEGDNEQFF

d_call: .
j_call: TRBJ1-2
clone_size: .
v_call: TRBV5-1
cdr3_nt: TGCGCCAGCAGCTTGGAAGGACAGAGTAGGGGCTACACCTTC
cdr3_aa: CASSLEGQSRGYTF